These 20 T cell receptor beta chains were sequenced from one sample in a study of blood T cell repertoires in COVID-19. Measured with immunoSEQ multiplex PCR; TCRdb has only the in-frame clones, and not every one. The table lists some 48,000 clones, over 75% of them singletons. The sample consisted of peripheral blood. All receptors derive from an elderly woman with COVID-19, enrolled during active disease.

The CDR3, as DNA: TGCGCCAGCAGCTTGGCGGTAGATACGCAGTATTTT. It is translated as CASSLAVDTQYF. V and J are TRBV5-1 and TRBJ2-3, with unresolved D. This CDR3 spans 12 amino acids. The V end was cut by 0 bases, the J end by 5 bases, with 4 bases between. The germline V gene has CDR1 SGHRS and CDR2 YFSETQ.

The rearrangement joins TRBV19 to TRBJ1-4; D unclear. Trimming removed 4 bases at V and 0 bases at J, with 9 bases between. CDR3 length equals 15 residues. Per germline, CDR1 LNHDA and CDR2 SQIVND (reference sequence). CDR3 residues: CASSKRQATNEKLFF. CDR3 coding DNA: TGTGCCAGTAGTAAACGACAAGCAACTAATGAAAAACTGTTTTTT.

This chain joins TRBV25-1 and TRBJ1-1; 9 bases fit TRBD1. The CDR3 is 13 amino acids. Germline CDR1 is MGHDK and CDR2 is SYGVNS. V was pared by 5 bases and J by 4 bases, with 2 bases of the junction left unmatched. The CDR3: CASSKTGGTEAFF. Written as DNA, the CDR3 is TGTGCCAGCAGTAAGACAGGGGGCACTGAAGCTTTCTTT.

V is TRBV24-1 and J is TRBJ2-2; maybe TRBD2 (5 bases). Germline CDR1 reads KGHDR; CDR2 reads SFDVKD. The CDR3 has 14 residues. Trimming removed 10 bases from V and 4 bases from J, with 15 bases in between. DNA for the CDR3: TGTGCCACTAGAGGGTTAGGTAGCACCGGGGAGCTGTTTTTT. Protein product: CATRGLGSTGELFF.

The rearrangement uses TRBV10-3 and TRBJ2-7; D is perhaps TRBD1 (6 bases). CDR3 size: 15 residues. The V gene lost 5 bases and the J gene lost 2 bases, with 16 bases spanning the gap. Germline lookup yields CDR1 ENHRY and CDR2 SYGVKD. The CDR3 here is CAISKDRTTTYEQYF. CDR3 DNA sequence: TGTGCCATCAGTAAGGACAGAACAACAACCTACGAGCAGTACTTC.

The CDR3 loop is CASSQGQKAFF. The CDR3 DNA sequence: TGTGCCAGCAGCCAGGGACAGAAAGCTTTCTTT. V is TRBV12-3 or TRBV12-4 and J is TRBJ1-1; 7 nucleotides agree with TRBD1. This CDR3 has 11 residues. The V gene end was trimmed by 6 bases and the J gene end by 9 bases; junction bases not matched to a gene: 4.

Only a few counts were recorded for this clone. The CDR3, as DNA: TGCAGCGTCAGGGACTGGGAGGGTTCACCCCTCCACTTT. Translating it yields CSVRDWEGSPLHF. This sequence joins TRBV29-1 and TRBJ1-6; weak D call: TRBD1 (5 bases). Germline V lookup: CDR1 SQVTM, CDR2 ANQGSEA. V was cut by 6 bases and J by 9 bases, with 15 bases left in between. The CDR3 has 13 amino acids. Together with reference TRBV29-1 and TRBJ1-6, the CDR3 gives the full variable domain: SAVISQKPSRDICQRGTSLTIQCQVDSQVTMMFWYRQQPGQSLTLIATANQGSEATYESGFVIDKFPISRPNLTFSTLTVSNMSPEDSSIYLCSVRDWEGSPLHFGNGTRLTVT.

The chain employs TRBV24-1 and TRBJ1-5; TRBD1 aligns across 7 bases. CDR3 length equals 13 residues. Losses at the gene ends were 4 bases for V and 5 bases for J; bases not matched to a gene: 1. The germline gives CDR1 KGHDR, CDR2 SFDVKD. CDR3 bases: TGTGCCACCAGTGAGACAGGGTATCAGCCCCAGCATTTT. It is translated as CATSETGYQPQHF.

V usage is TRBV19 and J usage is TRBJ2-3, with TRBD2 matching 9 bases. Germline trimming cut 4 bases from V and 0 bases from J; bases unmatched to any gene: 8. CDR1 is LNHDA, CDR2 SQIVND, per germline (reference sequence). The length of the CDR3 is 17 residues. The CDR3 sequence: CASSTHPSGTSTDTQYF. The CDR3 nucleotides read TGTGCCAGTAGTACTCACCCTAGCGGGACTAGCACAGATACGCAGTATTTT.

The rearrangement uses TRBV19 and TRBJ1-1; a possible D gene is TRBD1 (5 bases). This CDR3 spans 12 amino acids. Trimming took off 3 bases at V and 8 bases at J, with 10 bases between the two ends. Germline CDR1 and CDR2: LNHDA and SQIVND (reference sequence). CDR3 sequence reads: CASSIARGEAFF. The CDR3, as DNA: TGTGCCAGTAGTATCGCCCGGGGGGAAGCTTTCTTT.

The genes are TRBV7-3 and TRBJ2-3; 10 bases agree with TRBD2. The CDR3 length is 15 residues. With V trimmed by 4 bases and J by 6 bases, 7 bases remained unmatched. Germline lookup yields CDR1 SGHTA and CDR2 FQGTGA. CDR3: CASSSSGGRADTQYF. CDR3 nucleotides: TGTGCCAGCAGCTCTAGCGGGGGCCGCGCGGATACGCAGTATTTT.

J is TRBJ2-1 and V is TRBV7-8, with 7 positions matching TRBD2. Germline assignment: CDR1 SGHVS and CDR2 FQNEAQ. V was clipped by 5 bases and J by 7 bases; unmatched bases: 2. The CDR3 is 12 residues long. CDR3 nucleotide sequence: TGTGCCAGCAGCCGACTAGCAAATGAGCAGTTCTTC. Its protein product is CASSRLANEQFF. Variable domain in full (rest from reference TRBV7-8 and TRBJ2-1): GAGVSQSPRYKVAKRGQDVALRCDPISGHVSLFWYQQALGQGPEFLTYFQNEAQLDKSGLPSDRFFAERPEGSVSTLKIQRTQQEDSAVYLCASSRLANEQFFGPGTRLTVL.

V usage is TRBV2 and J usage is TRBJ2-1; 7 bases match TRBD1. The CDR3 contains 15 residues. The ends lost 4 bases at V and 4 bases at J; junction bases unmatched: 7. CDR1 SNHLY and CDR2 FYNNEI come from the germline V gene. The CDR3 DNA sequence: TGTGCCAGCAGTGCCCTAGAGGGGGCTTACAATGAGCAGTTCTTC. This gives the protein CASSALEGAYNEQFF. The whole variable domain, filled in from reference TRBV2 and TRBJ2-1, reads EPEVTQTPSHQVTQMGQEVILRCVPISNHLYFYWYRQILGQKVEFLVSFYNNEISEKSEIFDDQFSVERPDGSNFTLKIRSTKLEDSAMYFCASSALEGAYNEQFFGPGTRLTVL.

The chain links TRBV2 to TRBJ2-7; TRBD2 agrees at 7 bases. J lost 6 bases, V lost 4 bases, and 12 bases had no gene match. This CDR3 is 15 amino acids long. Germline CDR1 is SNHLY and CDR2 is FYNNEI. The DNA of the CDR3 is TGTGCCAGCAGTGGAAACGGCCAGACTAGCTCCGAGCAGTACTTC. It yields the protein CASSGNGQTSSEQYF.

The J gene is TRBJ1-1, the V gene TRBV9; no definite D call. The CDR3 spans 14 residues. Germline V gives CDR1 SGDLS, CDR2 YYNGEE. The V and J ends lost 5 bases and 2 bases respectively, with 13 bases between them. For the CDR3, the DNA is TGTGCCAGCAGAAGGTCCAGGTCTAACACTGAAGCTTTCTTT. It codes for CASRRSRSNTEAFF.

V and J are TRBV24-1 and TRBJ1-1; 9 nucleotides match TRBD1. CDR3 length: 15 amino acids. Per the germline V gene, CDR1 is KGHDR and CDR2 is SFDVKD. Trimming removed 5 bases from V and 6 bases from J; junction bases left unmatched: 9. The CDR3 sequence: CATSAQDRGKPEAFF. Written as DNA, the CDR3 is TGTGCCACCAGTGCTCAAGACAGGGGGAAACCTGAAGCTTTCTTT.

This clone was observed a few times. CDR3 nucleotide sequence: TGTGCCAGCAGTGAAAAGGCGGGAGGGCCGGATTGGCAGTACTTC. Its protein is CASSEKAGGPDWQYF. The chain joins TRBV6-1 to TRBJ2-7, with 9 positions matching TRBD2. The V gene end was trimmed by 2 bases and the J gene end by 9 bases; junction bases not matched to a gene: 11. This CDR3 has 15 residues. In germline, CDR1 is MNHNS, CDR2 SASEGT.

The chain uses TRBV7-3 and TRBJ2-7, with a tentative D call TRBD2 (6 bases). V lost 5 bases and J lost 0, with 11 bases in between. The germline V gene encodes CDR1 SGHTA and CDR2 FQGTGA. CDR3 size: 14 residues. The chain's CDR3 is CASSRGGSSYEQYF. CDR3 nucleotide sequence: TGTGCCAGCAGCCGTGGGGGGAGCTCCTACGAGCAGTACTTC.

V and J are TRBV6-5 and TRBJ1-3; 7 nucleotides match TRBD1. The length of the CDR3 is 15 residues. Germline trimming cut 6 bases from V and 0 bases from J; bases unmatched to any gene: 5. CDR1 is MNHEY, CDR2 SVGAGI, per germline. CDR3 amino acids: CASSLDRSSGNTIYF. The CDR3, as DNA: TGTGCCAGCAGCCTGGACAGGAGCTCTGGAAACACCATATATTTT.

The chain has TRBV6-4 and TRBJ2-1, with D perhaps matching TRBD1 (5 bases). The CDR3 consists of 14 residues. CDR1 is MRHNA and CDR2 is SNTAGT in the germline V gene. V was cut by 4 bases and J by 2 bases, with 9 bases left in between. This CDR3 is CASSAQVAYNEQFF. CDR3 coding DNA: TGTGCCAGCAGTGCACAGGTCGCCTACAATGAGCAGTTCTTC.